These 31 T cell receptor beta chains were all obtained from the same sample, sequenced in a study of shared clonotypes between healthy human individuals (TCRdb year 2020). Preparation of the library involved the immunoSEQ multiplex PCR assay. The table was pulled from immuneACCESS by TCRdb, which kept in-frame rearrangements only. Such tables lose some clones; where checked, under half of the loss comes from unresolved V genes, and the rest has no known cause. The sample profile shows roughly 2,000,000 clones; 80% to 95% of them were found once. The top ten constitute less than 2% of the sample. CD8 naive samples consisted of CD45RO-negative cells that were positively selected for CCR7, yielding a CD45RA+CCR7+ population without TemRA cells. Sample: naive CD8+ T cells from PBMCs. According to the study, the label for this sample's cell subset or site signals: CD45RA+CCR7+. The receptors stem from a man in his late teens or twenties in good health. Some clones in this sample may be carry-over from other donors' samples.

This rearrangement joins TRBV27 to TRBJ1-2, with 9 bases that match TRBD1. This CDR3 region has 13 residues. V trimming: 3 bases; J trimming: 6 bases; junction bases outside the gene matches: 2. The germline gives CDR1 MNHEY, CDR2 SMNVEV (reference sequence). Here the CDR3 reads CASSFWTGDGYTF. In DNA, the CDR3 is TGTGCCAGCAGTTTTTGGACAGGGGATGGCTACACCTTC.

The chain links TRBV27 to TRBJ2-1; D ambiguous. The V gene lost 6 bases and the J gene lost 2 bases, with 17 bases spanning the gap. The germline V gene has CDR1 MNHEY and CDR2 SMNVEV (reference sequence). CDR3 length equals 16 residues. The CDR3 bases are TGTGCCAGCAGCCGTAGTAACCCCAAAGCCTACAATGAGCAGTTCTTC. This gives the protein CASSRSNPKAYNEQFF.

The chain carries TRBV5-8 and TRBJ2-2, with D uncertain. CDR1 is SGHTS and CDR2 is YDEGEE in the germline V gene. Trimming took 3 bases from V and 2 from J, leaving 14 bases between them. The CDR3 consists of 16 residues. CDR3 in amino acids: CASSSSALYNTGELFF. As DNA, the CDR3 is TGTGCCAGCAGCTCCAGCGCCCTATATAACACCGGGGAGCTGTTTTTT.

A remark on this clone: Different DNA sequences within this sample yield the same CDR3. In DNA form, the CDR3 reads TGCAGCGGGACCGGTCAGGGGTACGAGCAGTACTTC. It specifies CSGTGQGYEQYF. The gene calls are TRBV29-1 and TRBJ2-7; tentative D call: TRBD1 (6 bases). Trimming pared 7 bases from V and 4 bases from J, leaving 14 bases between. In germline, CDR1 is SQVTM, CDR2 ANQGSEA. The CDR3 loop spans 12 amino acids.

V gene TRBV6-9 combines with J gene TRBJ2-7, with D hard to call. The V gene lost 7 bases and the J gene lost 6 bases, with 7 bases spanning the gap. The CDR3 extends over 10 amino acids. Germline V CDR1 and CDR2: MNHGY, SVAAGI. CDR3 nucleotide sequence: TGTGCCAGCATCGTCAGCGAGCAGTACTTC. This gives the protein CASIVSEQYF.

This rearrangement joins TRBV28 to TRBJ1-6, with D maybe TRBD1 (5 bases). Germline CDR1 is MDHEN and CDR2 is SYDVKM. The CDR3 covers 15 residues. The ends were cut back, 7 bases at V and 7 bases at J, with 17 bases in the middle. The CDR3 sequence is CASTPSGVGNSPLHF. The CDR3 nucleotides are TGTGCCAGCACCCCGTCGGGGGTTGGAAATTCACCCCTCCACTTT.

The chain uses TRBV7-9 and TRBJ2-7, with 11 bases matching TRBD2. This CDR3 is 15 amino acids long. J gave up 1 base and V 5 bases, and 4 bases lay outside the gene matches. The germline CDR1 and CDR2 sequences are SEHNR and FQNEAQ (reference sequence). Written as DNA, the CDR3 is TGTGCCAGCAGCACTAGACTAGCGGGGTCCTACGAGCAGTACTTC. This gives the protein CASSTRLAGSYEQYF.

The CDR3: CASSFPDTDTQYF. The CDR3 nucleotides are TGTGCCAGCAGCTTTCCTGACACAGATACGCAGTATTTT. V usage is TRBV5-5 and J usage is TRBJ2-3; D is undetermined. From germline, CDR1 is SGHKS and CDR2 YYEKEE (reference sequence). Trimming pared 2 bases from V and 2 bases from J, leaving 6 bases between. This CDR3 spans 13 amino acids. Full variable domain (outside the CDR3, taken from reference TRBV5-5 and TRBJ2-3): DAGVTQSPTHLIKTRGQQVTLRCSPISGHKSVSWYQQVLGQGPQFIFQYYEKEERGRGNFPDRFSARQFPNYSSELNVNALLLGDSALYLCASSFPDTDTQYFGPGTRLTVL.

This chain uses TRBV6-5 with TRBJ2-7; D is ambiguous. With 5 bases removed from V and 0 bases from J, the gap between germline ends came to 11 bases. The CDR3 length is 14 residues. Germline V lookup: CDR1 MNHEY, CDR2 SVGAGI. The CDR3 DNA reads as TGTGCCAGCAGTCCCCCGGCCAGCTCCTACGAGCAGTACTTC. Protein sequence: CASSPPASSYEQYF.

The chain combines TRBV27 with TRBJ2-7; D gene ambiguous. Germline CDR1 reads MNHEY; CDR2 reads SMNVEV (reference sequence). The CDR3 contains 15 residues. The germline V and J ends were trimmed by 2 bases and 7 bases, with 18 bases remaining between them. This chain's CDR3 is CASSLARTVVGEQYF. The CDR3 bases are TGTGCCAGCAGTTTAGCTCGGACGGTGGTGGGAGAGCAGTACTTC.

The chain is built from TRBV13 and TRBJ1-2; a possible D gene is TRBD1 (5 bases). Germline CDR1 is PRHDT and CDR2 is FYEKMQ (reference sequence). The V gene lost 1 base and the J gene lost 4 bases, with 16 bases spanning the gap. CDR3 size: 16 residues. The CDR3 region has the DNA TGTGCCAGCAGCTTAGCTGGGGCCCAACCAGGCTATGGCTACACCTTC. Translating it yields CASSLAGAQPGYGYTF.

This chain joins TRBV9 and TRBJ1-1; the D gene is possibly TRBD1 (5 bases). V lost 3 bases and J lost 1, with 10 bases in between. Germline lookup yields CDR1 SGDLS and CDR2 YYNGEE. The CDR3 is 14 amino acids. CDR3 in DNA: TGTGCCAGCAGCGGTGGACAACCGAACACTGAAGCTTTCTTT. Translating it yields CASSGGQPNTEAFF.

This chain links TRBV6-1 with TRBJ1-4; 7 bases are a match to TRBD1. The junction had 13 bases not matched to a gene; V was cut back by 10 bases and J by 5 bases. The CDR3 extends over 15 amino acids. Per the germline V gene, CDR1 is MNHNS and CDR2 is SASEGT. The DNA of the CDR3 is TGTGCCACCTATCTCTGGGGACAGTCGAATGAAAAACTGTTTTTT. It translates to CATYLWGQSNEKLFF.

The chain combines TRBV2 with TRBJ2-7, with 8 nucleotides matching TRBD2. This CDR3 contains 15 residues. The germline gives CDR1 SNHLY, CDR2 FYNNEI. The ends lost 2 bases at V and 4 bases at J; junction bases unmatched: 7. DNA for the CDR3: TGTGCCAGCAGTGAATCGGGGGGGACGGGATACGAGCAGTACTTC. Its translation is CASSESGGTGYEQYF.

This clone was seen once. This chain links TRBV19 with TRBJ2-1, with 11 bases that match TRBD2. J lost 6 bases, V lost 3 bases, and 10 bases had no gene match. Germline CDR1 is LNHDA and CDR2 is SQIVND (reference sequence). The CDR3 loop spans 17 amino acids. The CDR3 DNA follows: TGTGCCAGTAGTATGATCCTAGCGGGAGGAAGTGGCAATGAGCAGTTCTTC. Its protein product is CASSMILAGGSGNEQFF.

Details on this clone: The sample holds other DNA sequences that translate to the same CDR3. In DNA, the CDR3 is TGTGCCAGCAGCCAGGGACAGACCTACGAGCAGTACTTC. It codes for CASSQGQTYEQYF. The rearrangement uses TRBV11-2 and TRBJ2-7; TRBD1 matches at 7 bases. Losses at the gene ends were 5 bases for V and 2 bases for J; bases not matched to a gene: 3. The V gene's germline CDR1 is SGHAT and CDR2 FQNNGV. The CDR3 covers 13 residues. The variable domain in full, with the rest retrieved from reference TRBV11-2 and TRBJ2-7, is EAGVAQSPRYKIIEKRQSVAFWCNPISGHATLYWYQQILGQGPKLLIQFQNNGVVDDSQLPKDRFSAERLKGVDSTLKIQPAKLEDSAVYLCASSQGQTYEQYFGPGTRLTVT.

The chain joins TRBV7-3 to TRBJ2-3, with 7 bases lining up with TRBD2. J gave up 3 bases and V 5 bases, and 8 bases lay outside the gene matches. The CDR3 is made up of 15 amino acids. Germline CDR1 SGHTA, CDR2 FQGTGA. The CDR3 reads CASSPGGSMTDTQYF. CDR3 nucleotide sequence: TGTGCCAGCAGCCCCGGCGGGAGTATGACAGATACGCAGTATTTT.

CDR3 coding DNA: TGCAGCGTTAGGACAGGCGGGACTGGGGCCAACGTCCTGACTTTC. It translates to CSVRTGGTGANVLTF. The chain combines TRBV29-1 with TRBJ2-6; tentatively, D is TRBD1 (7 bases). The CDR3 runs to 15 residues. Trimming shortened V by 5 bases and J by 2 bases, and 13 bases separated the two germline ends. Germline CDR1 reads SQVTM; CDR2 reads ANQGSEA.

The chain has TRBV7-8 and TRBJ1-3; 7 positions agree with TRBD1. With 2 bases clipped from V and 8 bases from J, the junction kept 6 bases outside the gene matches. Looked up from germline, CDR1 is SGHVS and CDR2 is FQNEAQ. There are 14 residues in the CDR3. The CDR3: CASSLSTGLDTIYF. Written as DNA, the CDR3 is TGTGCCAGCAGCTTATCGACAGGGTTGGACACCATATATTTT.

The chain joins TRBV14 to TRBJ2-3; the D gene is possibly TRBD2 (7 bases). This CDR3 has 16 amino acids. V was pared by 4 bases and J by 2 bases, with 16 bases between. The germline gives CDR1 SGHDN, CDR2 FVKESK. The CDR3 sequence: CASSPGAGAATDTQYF. CDR3 bases: TGTGCCAGCAGCCCCGGGGCGGGGGCAGCCACAGATACGCAGTATTTT.

The chain carries TRBV2 and TRBJ2-2; TRBD1 might be the D (6 bases). The CDR3 spans 15 residues. The V end was cut by 2 bases, the J end by 4 bases, with 11 bases between. Germline loops: CDR1 SNHLY, CDR2 FYNNEI. The CDR3, as DNA: TGTGCCAGCAGTGAACAACAGGGAACCACCGGGGAGCTGTTTTTT. It yields the protein CASSEQQGTTGELFF.

The gene calls are TRBV7-9 and TRBJ2-5; 9 positions agree with TRBD2. With the DNA end fitting TRBJ2-7 better, the J assignment may be wrong. The CDR3 extends over 15 amino acids. Germline values: CDR1 SEHNR, CDR2 FQNEAQ (reference sequence). In DNA form, the CDR3 reads TGTGCCAGCAGCGCCGGACTAGCGCCCACCTACGAGCAGTACTTC. Its protein is CASSAGLAPTYEQYF.

The chain is built from TRBV2 and TRBJ1-1, with D unclear. Between the trimmed V and J ends, which lost 2 bases and 4 bases, there was a span of 11 bases. This CDR3 is built from 14 residues. Germline CDR1 is SNHLY and CDR2 is FYNNEI. DNA for the CDR3: TGTGCCAGCAGTGAATATGCCAGGAGCACTGAAGCTTTCTTT. It translates to CASSEYARSTEAFF.

This chain uses TRBV14 with TRBJ2-1; 10 bases fit TRBD2. The J segment lost 8 bases and the V segment lost 4 bases, leaving 14 bases of the junction unmatched. The CDR3 runs to 17 residues. Germline lookup yields CDR1 SGHDN and CDR2 FVKESK. The CDR3 loop reads CASSLYLSSGSVDEQFF. As DNA, the CDR3 is TGTGCCAGCAGCCTTTATCTCTCTAGCGGGAGTGTGGATGAGCAGTTCTTC.

The chain uses TRBV27 and TRBJ1-5; D possibly corresponds to TRBD1 (6 bases). The CDR3 length is 15 residues. The V end lost 5 bases, the J end lost 1 base, and 12 bases lay between the germline ends. Per the germline V gene, CDR1 is MNHEY and CDR2 is SMNVEV (reference sequence). The CDR3 nucleotides are TGTGCCAGCAGTGCGGGGGCTGGAAGCAATCAGCCCCAGCATTTT. It translates to CASSAGAGSNQPQHF.

The chain carries TRBV7-2 and TRBJ1-4; 9 bases are a match to TRBD1. The J segment lost 10 bases and the V segment lost 0 bases, leaving 6 bases of the junction unmatched. The germline gives CDR1 SGHTA, CDR2 FQGNSA. CDR3 length equals 15 residues. In DNA, the CDR3 is TGTGCCAGCAGCTTAGCGCCCGGACAGGGGTCAAAACTGTTTTTT. Encoded protein: CASSLAPGQGSKLFF.

The chain links TRBV27 to TRBJ1-1; D is possibly TRBD1 (5 bases). Germline V gene lookup returns CDR1 MNHEY and CDR2 SMNVEV (reference sequence). This CDR3 is 15 amino acids long. The V gene lost 5 bases and the J gene lost 1 base, with 14 bases spanning the gap. The CDR3 region is CASSPPGRRNTEAFF. DNA of the CDR3: TGTGCCAGCAGTCCGCCGGGACGGAGGAACACTGAAGCTTTCTTT.

J is TRBJ1-1 and V is TRBV11-2; weak D call: TRBD1 (5 bases). The CDR3 loop spans 16 amino acids. Per the germline V gene, CDR1 is SGHAT and CDR2 is FQNNGV. The V and J ends lost 0 bases and 1 base respectively, with 12 bases between them. CDR3 sequence (DNA): TGTGCCAGCAGCTTAGAATTGGGGACGGCGAACACTGAAGCTTTCTTT. It specifies CASSLELGTANTEAFF.

This clone was observed a single time. V and J are TRBV14 and TRBJ2-1; no clear D. V was pared by 0 bases and J by 8 bases, with 8 bases between. Germline CDR1 reads SGHDN; CDR2 reads FVKESK. The CDR3 length is 13 residues. This chain's CDR3 is CASSQERTDEQFF. Here the CDR3 DNA reads TGTGCCAGCAGCCAAGAACGGACGGATGAGCAGTTCTTC.

This clone was detected only once. The CDR3 DNA follows: TGTGCCATCAAACGGGAAGGGACTGAAGCTTTCTTT. Protein: CAIKREGTEAFF. V and J are TRBV10-3 and TRBJ1-1; no firm D call. This CDR3 is 12 amino acids long. Germline V gene data show CDR1 as ENHRY and CDR2 as SYGVKD. V was shortened by 7 bases and J by 5 bases, with 11 bases between the two germline ends.

As for this clone: Other DNA sequences in the same sample also yield this CDR3. The chain links TRBV5-1 to TRBJ2-7; D gene uncertain. Germline V lookup: CDR1 SGHRS, CDR2 YFSETQ. This CDR3 has 14 residues. Trimming removed 0 bases at V and 0 bases at J, with 7 bases between. The CDR3 protein is CASSLEGGSYEQYF. The CDR3 bases are TGCGCCAGCAGCTTGGAAGGCGGCTCCTACGAGCAGTACTTC.